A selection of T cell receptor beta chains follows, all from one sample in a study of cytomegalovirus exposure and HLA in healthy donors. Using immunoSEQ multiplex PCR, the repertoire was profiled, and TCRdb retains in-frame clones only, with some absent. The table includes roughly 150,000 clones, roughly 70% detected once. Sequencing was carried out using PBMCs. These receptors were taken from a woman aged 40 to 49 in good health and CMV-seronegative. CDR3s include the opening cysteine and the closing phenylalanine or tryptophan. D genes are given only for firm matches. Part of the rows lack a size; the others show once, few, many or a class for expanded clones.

CDR3aa: CASSLTGGTDTQYF
CDR3nt: TGTGCCAGCTCACTTACAGGAGGGACAGATACGCAGTATTTT
d_gene: NA
abundance: NA
v_gene: TRBV18
j_gene: TRBJ2-3

CDR3aa: CASSHSRVRGRNADEQFF
CDR3nt: TGCGCCAGCAGCCACAGCAGGGTGAGGGGGAGAAACGCCGATGAGCAGTTCTTC
d_gene: NA
abundance: few
v_gene: TRBV4-1
j_gene: TRBJ2-1

CDR3aa: CASRQGRTLYEQYF
CDR3nt: TGTGCCAGCAGACAGGGACGGACGTTATACGAGCAGTACTTC
d_gene: NA
abundance: NA
v_gene: TRBV6-1
j_gene: TRBJ2-7

CDR3aa: CASSVGLQGKLGTEAFF
CDR3nt: TGTGCCAGCAGCGTAGGGTTACAGGGTAAATTGGGCACTGAAGCTTTCTTT
d_gene: NA
abundance: NA
v_gene: TRBV9
j_gene: TRBJ1-1

CDR3aa: CASSGRTSGTNWMGGELFF
CDR3nt: TGTGCCAGCAGCGGCCGGACTAGCGGGACAAATTGGATGGGCGGGGAGCTGTTTTTT
d_gene: TRBD2
abundance: NA
v_gene: TRBV7-9
j_gene: TRBJ2-2

CDR3aa: CAISERATGELRTEAFF
CDR3nt: TGTGCCATCAGTGAAAGGGCCACAGGGGAACTTCGGACTGAAGCTTTCTTT
d_gene: TRBD1
abundance: NA
v_gene: TRBV10-3
j_gene: TRBJ1-1

CDR3aa: CASKVEENYGYTF
CDR3nt: TGTGCCAGCAAGGTGGAGGAAAACTATGGCTACACCTTC
d_gene: NA
abundance: NA
v_gene: TRBV2
j_gene: TRBJ1-2

CDR3aa: CASQNNPANTGELFF
CDR3nt: TGTGCCAGCCAAAACAACCCCGCGAACACCGGGGAGCTGTTTTTT
d_gene: NA
abundance: NA
v_gene: TRBV5-5
j_gene: TRBJ2-2

CDR3aa: CASSLSQANYGYTF
CDR3nt: TGTGCCAGCAGCTTAAGTCAGGCCAACTATGGCTACACCTTC
d_gene: NA
abundance: once
v_gene: TRBV11-2
j_gene: TRBJ1-2

CDR3aa: CASSEMGLTVSTDTQYF
CDR3nt: TGCGCCAGCAGTGAGATGGGTCTGACAGTCTCCACAGATACGCAGTATTTT
d_gene: NA
abundance: NA
v_gene: TRBV10-2
j_gene: TRBJ2-3

CDR3aa: CSVEAQGDTGELFF
CDR3nt: TGCAGCGTTGAAGCCCAGGGGGACACCGGGGAGCTGTTTTTT
d_gene: TRBD1
abundance: NA
v_gene: TRBV29-1
j_gene: TRBJ2-2

CDR3aa: CASSLGQGNTEAFF
CDR3nt: TGTGCCAGCTCACTTGGACAGGGGAACACTGAAGCTTTCTTT
d_gene: TRBD1
abundance: NA
v_gene: TRBV18
j_gene: TRBJ1-1

CDR3aa: CASSYSITGGYGYTF
CDR3nt: TGTGCCAGCAGTTACTCGATCACTGGTGGCTATGGCTACACCTTC
d_gene: NA
abundance: NA
v_gene: TRBV6-5
j_gene: TRBJ1-2